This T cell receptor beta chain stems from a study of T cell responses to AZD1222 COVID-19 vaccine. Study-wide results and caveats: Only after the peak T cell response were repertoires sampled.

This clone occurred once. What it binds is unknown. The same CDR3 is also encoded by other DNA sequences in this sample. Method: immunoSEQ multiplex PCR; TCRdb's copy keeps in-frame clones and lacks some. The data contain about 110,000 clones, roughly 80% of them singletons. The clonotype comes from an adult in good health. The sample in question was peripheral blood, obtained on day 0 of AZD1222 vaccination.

The CDR3 spells CSVPWGNTIYF. In DNA form, the CDR3 reads TGCAGCGTACCGTGGGGAAACACCATATATTTT. The chain joins TRBV29-1 to TRBJ1-3; D unclear. Trimming left V 6 bases short and J 4 bases short, with 7 bases between. This CDR3 comprises 11 residues. CDR1 SQVTM and CDR2 ANQGSEA come from the germline V gene.